Shown below are 18 T cell receptor beta chains from a single sample sequenced in a study of prognosis after radiotherapy for stage I lung cancer (dated by TCRdb to about 2021). These reads were obtained on an Illumina HiSeq 3000. Two rounds of multiplex PCR were used to amplify the TCR beta CDR3 region from genomic DNA. In the first round of PCR, primers specific to each TRBV and TRBJ gene were used, and the primer sequences are filed in Chinese patent CN105087789A. The raw public data were reprocessed by TCRdb itself: fastp quality trimming at Q25, MiXCR clonotype calling, in-frame beta chains only. A single entry per CDR3 protein holds the most common genes and DNA from its merged rows. For this sample there are approximately 28,000 distinct CDR3 sequences; about 39% appear just once. Over 15% of the sample is in the top ten clones. The sequencing used PBMCs, collected before or after stereotactic body radiation therapy (not recorded which). These receptors all come from a donor over 45 with non-small cell lung cancer.

The CDR3 protein is CASSTLDRGLNTEAFF. The CDR3 bases are TGTGCCAGTAGTACTCTGGACAGGGGGCTGAACACTGAAGCTTTCTTT. The genes are TRBV19 and TRBJ1-1, with 11 nucleotides matching TRBD1. V shed 4 bases and J 0 bases; nucleotides not matched to a gene: 4. Per the germline V gene, CDR1 is LNHDA and CDR2 is SQIVND (reference sequence). The length of the CDR3 is 16 residues.

The chain couples TRBV6-5 to TRBJ1-4; D ambiguous. The V and J ends lost 2 bases and 3 bases respectively, with 22 bases between them. This CDR3 is built from 19 residues. CDR1 is MNHEY and CDR2 is SVGAGI in the germline V gene. The CDR3 coding sequence is TGTGCCAGCAGTTACCGCTTTGGGCTCACCTCTGCAGCTAATGAAAAACTGTTTTTT. It codes for CASSYRFGLTSAANEKLFF.

This clonotype was picked up many times. The junction shows a germline mismatch at one end, possibly a read error. V and J are TRBV29-1 and TRBJ1-1; D ambiguous. Germline V CDR1 and CDR2: SQVTM, ANQGSEA. CDR3 length equals 12 residues. The CDR3 spells CSVRGVGTEAFF. CDR3 in DNA: TGCAGCGTTCGAGGTGTCGGCACTGAAGCATTCTTT.

This clonotype occurred many times. The chain joins TRBV29-1 to TRBJ2-2; D might be TRBD2 (7 bases). Germline V gene lookup returns CDR1 SQVTM and CDR2 ANQGSEA. The CDR3 spans 13 residues. With 4 bases removed from V and 6 bases from J, the gap between germline ends came to 12 bases. In DNA form, the CDR3 reads TGCAGCGTTGTACAGGGAGGGGCCGGGGAGCTGTTTTTT. It is translated as CSVVQGGAGELFF.

This clonotype was observed many times. This sequence joins TRBV12-3 or TRBV12-4 and TRBJ2-1; D is possibly TRBD1 (5 bases). Trimming removed 1 base at V and 10 bases at J, with 11 bases between. The CDR3 is 13 amino acids. The CDR3 DNA is TGTGCCAGCAGTTTAGGGGGCCTGGTGGAGCAGTTCTTC. It is translated as CASSLGGLVEQFF.

This clonotype was counted many times. CDR3 sequence reads: CAWTISGGARETQYF. The CDR3 DNA follows: TGTGCCTGGACCATTAGCGGGGGGGCAAGGGAGACCCAGTACTTC. The V and J genes are TRBV30 and TRBJ2-5; 11 nucleotides agree with TRBD2. The CDR3 is 15 amino acids. Trimming removed 4 bases from V and 5 bases from J; junction bases left unmatched: 9. Germline lookup yields CDR1 GTSNPN and CDR2 SVGIG (reference sequence).

This clonotype was detected many times. The CDR3 DNA follows: TGTGCCAGTAGTACCCGTAGGGCAGGGGGCAACACCGGGGAGCTGTTTTTT. Protein product: CASSTRRAGGNTGELFF. V gene TRBV19 combines with J gene TRBJ2-2; 8 bases agree with TRBD1. After removal of 4 bases from V and 2 bases from J, the junction contained 9 bases not matched to a gene. CDR1 is LNHDA and CDR2 is SQIVND in the germline V gene (reference sequence). The CDR3 extends over 17 amino acids. The complete variable domain, with remaining parts taken from reference TRBV19 and TRBJ2-2, reads DGGITQSPKYLFRKEGQNVTLSCEQNLNHDAMYWYRQDPGQGLRLIYYSQIVNDFQKGDIAEGYSVSREKKESFPLTVTSAQKNPTAFYLCASSTRRAGGNTGELFFGEGSRLTVL.

The CDR3 loop reads CASILGQVNSPLHF. CDR3 nucleotide sequence: TGTGCCAGCATTCTCGGACAGGTGAATTCACCCCTCCACTTT. J is TRBJ1-6 and V is TRBV6-2 or TRBV6-3; 7 positions agree with TRBD1. The J segment lost 7 bases and the V segment lost 7 bases, leaving 7 bases of the junction unmatched. Per germline, CDR1 MNHEY and CDR2 SVGEGT. This CDR3 has 14 residues.

The V call is TRBV20-1, the J call TRBJ1-6; tentatively, D is TRBD1 (6 bases). V shed 0 bases and J shed 8 bases, with 14 bases lying between them. The CDR3 is 15 residues long. CDR1 is DFQATT, CDR2 SNEGSKA, per germline (reference sequence). For the CDR3, the DNA is TGCAGTGCTAGAGATCGGGTCAGGGGTGATTCACCCCTCCACTTT. It yields the protein CSARDRVRGDSPLHF.

This clonotype was detected many times. In DNA form, the CDR3 reads TGTGCCTGGAGTGTGCGGTACAATGAGCAGTTCTTC. Translating gives CAWSVRYNEQFF. This chain links TRBV30 with TRBJ2-1, with D uncertain. There are 12 residues in the CDR3. The germline V and J ends were trimmed by 0 bases and 4 bases, with 4 bases remaining between them. Germline V gives CDR1 GTSNPN, CDR2 SVGIG (reference sequence).

Comments on this clonotype: With a far larger clone one base away, a read error is the likely cause. This sequence joins TRBV6-4 and TRBJ2-7, with 8 bases identical to TRBD2. The CDR3 has 16 amino acids. V lost 7 bases to trimming and J lost 6 bases; unmatched junction nucleotides: 17. CDR1 and CDR2 from the germline V gene are MRHNA and SNTAGT. CDR3 in DNA: TGTGCCAGCACCCCGGGGGGGGGACGGGGGGCACGCGAGCAGTACTTC. This translates into CASTPGGGRGAREQYF.

The J gene is TRBJ2-4, the V gene TRBV12-3 or TRBV12-4, with a weak D call TRBD1 (6 bases). V was cut by 1 base and J by 6 bases, with 10 bases left in between. CDR3 size: 14 residues. The CDR3 sequence is CASSLGQGLNIQYF. As DNA, the CDR3 is TGTGCCAGCAGTTTAGGGCAGGGGCTAAACATTCAGTACTTC.

Ten or more counts support this clonotype. The CDR3 loop reads CASSQGKGPYEQYF. The DNA for the CDR3 is TGTGCCAGCAGCCAAGGTAAGGGGCCCTACGAGCAGTACTTC. V and J are TRBV4-2 and TRBJ2-7; tentatively, D is TRBD1 (5 bases). Germline V CDR1 and CDR2: LGHNA, YNFKEQ. Between the trimmed V and J ends, which lost 1 base and 2 bases, there was a span of 9 bases. This CDR3 is 14 amino acids long.

Details on this clonotype: Given a much more abundant clone one base away, this may be a read error. The CDR3 does not close with the conserved phenylalanine or tryptophan, likely indicating a read error. The chain couples TRBV7-7 to TRBJ2-2; D unclear. Germline-derived CDR1 and CDR2 are SSHAT and FNYEAQ (reference sequence). The CDR3 runs 14 residues. The DNA of the CDR3 is TGTGCTAGCAGCCAGATGGTCGGCACCGGGGAGCTGTTTTCT. Translation: CASSQMVGTGELFS.

This clonotype was picked up many times. V gene TRBV30 combines with J gene TRBJ1-2; D remains unclear. Germline assignment: CDR1 GTSNPN and CDR2 SVGIG (reference sequence). The CDR3 has 14 amino acids. V lost 0 bases to trimming and J lost 0 bases, with 8 bases between them. The CDR3 nucleotides are TGTGCCTGGAGTGTTCAGGAGACTAACTATGGCTACACCTTC. As protein: CAWSVQETNYGYTF.

This clonotype has ten or more counts. DNA of the CDR3: TGTGCCAGCAGCTTCCAGCGGTCCCACGAGCAGTACTTC. Protein product: CASSFQRSHEQYF. The chain has TRBV6-8 and TRBJ2-7; a possible D gene is TRBD2 (5 bases). Trimming removed 6 bases at V and 5 bases at J, with 14 bases between. The CDR3 loop spans 13 amino acids. CDR1 is MNHGY and CDR2 is SAAAGT in the germline V gene.

This clonotype occurred many times. The chain employs TRBV29-1 and TRBJ1-2; TRBD1 is a possible D gene (5 bases). V dropped 3 bases and J dropped 8 bases, with 13 bases sitting between them. The CDR3 consists of 12 residues. CDR1 is SQVTM and CDR2 is ANQGSEA in the germline V gene. The CDR3 sequence: CSVDQGGGGYTF. The CDR3 DNA reads as TGCAGCGTTGACCAGGGCGGGGGAGGCTACACCTTC.

To note about this clonotype: One end of the junction does not line up with germline, which may come from a read error. The gene calls are TRBV6-5 and TRBJ2-2; 10 bases align to TRBD2. This CDR3 contains 18 residues. Germline CDR1 is MNHEY and CDR2 is SVGAGI. The CDR3 DNA reads TGTGCCAGCAGTTACGGGGTAGCGGGGGGCCTGAACACCGCGGAGCTGTTTTTT. Translating gives CASSYGVAGGLNTAELFF.